This T cell receptor beta chain was documented in a study of T cells in Graves' hyperthyroidism and ophthalmopathy. Study-wide results and limits: Within blood appeared most thyroid clonotypes that had expanded above 0.001.

This CDR3 has 13 residues. Trimming removed 4 bases at V and 3 bases at J, with 11 bases between. Germline-derived CDR1 and CDR2 are SGDLS and YYNGEE. Authors of the study amplified TCR beta CDR3 regions from RNA transcripts. First-round RT-PCR with HTBI primers amplified the TCR CDR3 region. MiXCR was run by TCRdb on the multiplex PCR reads, yielding one entry per CDR3 protein. The sample lists about 640,000 distinct CDR3 sequences, around 15% seen once, with around 12% in the top ten. Under 3 months was the duration of disease in ophthalmopathy patients, who also had a Clinical Activity Score of at least 3 and a NOSPECS grade of at least 4. Uncontrolled infections, other autoimmune diseases, pregnancy or lactation led to exclusion of patients. This clonotype has a count of ten or more. Antigen specificity is unknown.

The material sequenced was blood. The sequence derives from a woman aged 45 to 65 with Graves' ophthalmopathy. The rearrangement uses TRBV9 and TRBJ2-7, with D maybe TRBD2 (6 bases). Here the CDR3 reads CASSPGLNYEQYF. Here the CDR3 DNA reads TGTGCCAGCAGCCCGGGACTGAACTACGAGCAGTACTTC.